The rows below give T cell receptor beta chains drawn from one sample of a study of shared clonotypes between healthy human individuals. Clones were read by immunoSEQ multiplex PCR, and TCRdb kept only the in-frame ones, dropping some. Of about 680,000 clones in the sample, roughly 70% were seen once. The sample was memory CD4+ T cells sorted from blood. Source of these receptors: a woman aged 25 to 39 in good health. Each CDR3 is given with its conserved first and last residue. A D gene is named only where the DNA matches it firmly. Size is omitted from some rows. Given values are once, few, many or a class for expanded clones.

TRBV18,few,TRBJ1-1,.,TGTGCCAGCTCACTGGAACCGGATCCTCGAGAAGCTTTCTTT,CASSLEPDPREAFF
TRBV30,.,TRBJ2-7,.,TGTGCCTGGGGGACATACGAGCAGTACTTC,CAWGTYEQYF
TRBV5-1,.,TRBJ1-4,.,TGCGCCAGCAGCCCGGGCCTCCAAGGCGTTCGTAATGAAAAACTGTTTTTT,CASSPGLQGVRNEKLFF
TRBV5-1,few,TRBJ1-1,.,TGCGCCAGCAGCTTGTTTGGACAGAGCATGAACACTGAAGCTTTCTTT,CASSLFGQSMNTEAFF
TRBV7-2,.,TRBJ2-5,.,TGTGCCAGCAGCTTAGCTGCTAGGGGGGCGGCCCAGTACTTC,CASSLAARGAAQYF
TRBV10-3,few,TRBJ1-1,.,TGTGCCACCAGGACCGCGGCGGACACTGAAGCTTTCTTT,CATRTAADTEAFF
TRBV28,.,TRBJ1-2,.,TGTGCCATCTCCGGGCCAGGTACTAAGTACACCTTC,CAISGPGTKYTF
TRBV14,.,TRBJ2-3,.,TGTGCCAGCAGCCAAGATGCCAGGGGGGGTACAGATACGCAGTATTTT,CASSQDARGGTDTQYF
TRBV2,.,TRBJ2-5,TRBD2,TGTGCCAGCAGAGGGGATCAGGGAGGGTGGGAGACCCAGTACTTC,CASRGDQGGWETQYF
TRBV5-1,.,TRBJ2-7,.,TGCGCCAGCAGCTTCGGGGACAAAACCTACGAGCAGTACTTC,CASSFGDKTYEQYF
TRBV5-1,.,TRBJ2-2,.,TGCGCCAGCAGCTTGGAGGTGTCGGACACCGGGGAGCTGTTTTTT,CASSLEVSDTGELFF
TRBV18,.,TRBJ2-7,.,TGTGCCAGCTCACCCCGTGGCTACGAGCAGTACTTC,CASSPRGYEQYF
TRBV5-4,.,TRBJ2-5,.,TGTGCCAGCAGCCCGGGGACTGCCGTAGGACGGGAGACCCAGTACTTC,CASSPGTAVGRETQYF
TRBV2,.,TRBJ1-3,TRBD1,TGTGCCAGCAGTGGACAGCGACAGGGGAGGTCGAACACCATATATTTT,CASSGQRQGRSNTIYF
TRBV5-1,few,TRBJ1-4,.,TGCGCCAGCAGCCCGATTGGGACTAATGAAAAACTGTTTTTT,CASSPIGTNEKLFF
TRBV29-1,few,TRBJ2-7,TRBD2,TGCAGCGTTGACCGCGGGGGAGAGGAGCAGTACTTC,CSVDRGGEEQYF
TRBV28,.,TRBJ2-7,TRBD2,TGTGCCAGCTCCGGGGGGACCCCCTACGAGCAGTACTTC,CASSGGTPYEQYF
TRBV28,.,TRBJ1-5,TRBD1,TGTGCCAGCATCAGGGGGCGCGTCAATCAGCCCCAGCATTTT,CASIRGRVNQPQHF
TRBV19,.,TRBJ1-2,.,TGTGCCAGTAGCCGACGTCGGGGGGGCTATGGCTACACCTTC,CASSRRRGGYGYTF
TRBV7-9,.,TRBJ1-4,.,TGTGCCAGCAGCATTTACCGGGACGGTAGTAATGAAAAACTGTTTTTT,CASSIYRDGSNEKLFF
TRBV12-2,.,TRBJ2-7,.,TGTGCAAGTCGCTTTAGAGGCCTAGCGGGAGCGTCCGAGCAGTACTTC,CASRFRGLAGASEQYF
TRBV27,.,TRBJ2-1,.,TGTGCCAGCAGTTTTAGCGGACTTTCCTACAATGAGCAGTTCTTC,CASSFSGLSYNEQFF
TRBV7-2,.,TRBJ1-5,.,TGTGCCAGCAGTCCGTACTGGGGGGGATTAAAGTCGGATCAGCCCCAGCATTTT,CASSPYWGGLKSDQPQHF
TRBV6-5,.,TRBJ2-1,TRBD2,TGTGCCAGCAGTTATACTAGCGGGAGTTACAATGAGCAGTTCTTC,CASSYTSGSYNEQFF
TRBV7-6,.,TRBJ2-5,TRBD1,TGTGCCAGCAGCCGTGACAGGGTCATATCAAAGACCCAGTACTTC,CASSRDRVISKTQYF
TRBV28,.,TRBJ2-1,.,TGTGCCAGCAGTTTAACTGACAGGTGGAATGAGCAGTTCTTC,CASSLTDRWNEQFF
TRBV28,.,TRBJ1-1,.,TGTGCCAGCAGTGGACCTCAGGGAATGATGAACACTGAAGCTTTCTTT,CASSGPQGMMNTEAFF
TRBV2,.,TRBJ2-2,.,TGTGCCAGCAGTGAATCCGCGTCGGGGGCCGGGGAGCTGTTTTTT,CASSESASGAGELFF
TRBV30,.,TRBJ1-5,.,TGTGCCTGGAGTACCGGGACCAACAATCAGCCCCAGCATTTT,CAWSTGTNNQPQHF